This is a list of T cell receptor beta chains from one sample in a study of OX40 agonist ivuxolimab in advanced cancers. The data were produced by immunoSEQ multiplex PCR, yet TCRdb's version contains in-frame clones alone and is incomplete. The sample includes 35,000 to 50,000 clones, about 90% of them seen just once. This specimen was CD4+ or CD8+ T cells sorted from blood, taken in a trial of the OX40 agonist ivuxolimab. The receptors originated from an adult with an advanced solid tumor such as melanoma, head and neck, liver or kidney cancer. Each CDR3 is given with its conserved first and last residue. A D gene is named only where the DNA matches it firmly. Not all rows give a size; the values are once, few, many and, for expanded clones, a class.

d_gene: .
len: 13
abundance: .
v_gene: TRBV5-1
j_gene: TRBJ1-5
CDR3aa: CASSARGDQPQHF
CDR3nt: TGCGCCAGCTCAGCGAGGGGCGATCAGCCCCAGCATTTT

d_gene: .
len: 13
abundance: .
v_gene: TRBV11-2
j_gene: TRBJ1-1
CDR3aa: CASTRQWGTEAFF
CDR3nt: TGTGCCAGCACCCGACAGTGGGGTACTGAAGCTTTCTTT

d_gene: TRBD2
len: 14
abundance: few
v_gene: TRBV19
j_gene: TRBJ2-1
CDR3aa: CASSMGGYPNEQFF
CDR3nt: TGTGCCAGTAGTATGGGGGGGTACCCTAATGAGCAGTTCTTC

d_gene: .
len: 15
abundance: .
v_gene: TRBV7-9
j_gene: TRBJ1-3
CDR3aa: CASRQGARAGNTIYF
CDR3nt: TGTGCCAGCAGGCAAGGGGCGCGAGCTGGAAACACCATATATTTT

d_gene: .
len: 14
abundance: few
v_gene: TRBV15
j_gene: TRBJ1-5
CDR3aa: CATSYDLSNQPQHF
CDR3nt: TGTGCCACCAGTTATGACTTGAGCAATCAGCCCCAGCATTTT

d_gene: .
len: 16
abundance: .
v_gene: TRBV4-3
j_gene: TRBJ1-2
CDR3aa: CASSQSSVDRDYGYTF
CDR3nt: TGCGCCAGCAGCCAATCGTCGGTCGACCGAGACTATGGCTACACCTTC

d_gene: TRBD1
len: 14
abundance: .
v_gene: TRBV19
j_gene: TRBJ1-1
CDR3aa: CASSGGQGGTEAFF
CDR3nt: TGTGCCAGTAGTGGGGGACAGGGGGGCACTGAAGCTTTCTTT

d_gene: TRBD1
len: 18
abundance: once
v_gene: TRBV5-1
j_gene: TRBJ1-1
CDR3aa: CASSVIQGGGLIDTEAFF
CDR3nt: TGCGCCAGCAGCGTAATACAAGGGGGCGGGTTAATTGACACTGAAGCTTTCTTT

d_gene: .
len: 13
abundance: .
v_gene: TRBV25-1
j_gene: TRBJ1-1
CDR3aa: CASTQDRNTEAFF
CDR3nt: TGTGCCAGCACCCAAGACAGAAACACTGAAGCTTTCTTT

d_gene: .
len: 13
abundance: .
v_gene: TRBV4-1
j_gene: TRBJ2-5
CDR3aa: CASRPAGEETQYF
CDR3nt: TGCGCCAGCAGACCTGCAGGGGAAGAGACCCAGTACTTC

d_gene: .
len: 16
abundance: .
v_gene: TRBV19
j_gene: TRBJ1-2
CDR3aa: CASSIEGDLTGYGYTF
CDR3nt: TGTGCCAGTAGTATAGAAGGGGACCTAACGGGCTATGGCTACACCTTC

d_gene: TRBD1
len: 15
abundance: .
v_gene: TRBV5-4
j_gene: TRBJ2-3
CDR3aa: CASSSTGTSTDTQYF
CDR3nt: TGTGCCAGCAGCTCGACAGGGACGTCAACAGATACGCAGTATTTT

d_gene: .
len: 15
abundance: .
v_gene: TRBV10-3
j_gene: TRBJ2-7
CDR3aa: CASGPGGGFSYEQYF
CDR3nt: TGTGCCTCTGGGCCCGGAGGGGGGTTCTCCTACGAGCAGTACTTC

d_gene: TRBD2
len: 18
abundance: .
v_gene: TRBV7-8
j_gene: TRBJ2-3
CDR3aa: CASSSPAFTGGGTDTQYF
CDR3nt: TGTGCCAGCAGCTCGCCAGCATTCACGGGAGGAGGGACAGATACGCAGTATTTT

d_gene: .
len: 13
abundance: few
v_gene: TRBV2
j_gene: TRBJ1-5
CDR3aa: CASSQYSNQPQHF
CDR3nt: TGTGCCAGCAGTCAATATAGCAATCAGCCCCAGCATTTT

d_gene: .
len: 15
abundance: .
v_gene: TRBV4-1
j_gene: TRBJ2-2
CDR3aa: CASSQEGGNTGELFF
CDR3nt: TGCGCCAGCAGCCAAGAGGGGGGGAACACCGGGGAGCTGTTTTTT

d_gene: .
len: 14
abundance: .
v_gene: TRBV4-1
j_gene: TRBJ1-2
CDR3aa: CASSPYLGSGGYTF
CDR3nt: TGCGCCAGCAGCCCCTATCTAGGGTCTGGTGGCTACACCTTC

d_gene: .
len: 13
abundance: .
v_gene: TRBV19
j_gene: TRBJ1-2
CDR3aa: CASSIFGSYGYTF
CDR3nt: TGTGCCAGTAGTATTTTCGGGAGCTATGGCTACACCTTC

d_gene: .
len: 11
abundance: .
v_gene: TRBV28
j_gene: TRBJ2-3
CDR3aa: CASTPGDTQYF
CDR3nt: TGTGCCAGCACTCCTGGAGATACGCAGTATTTT

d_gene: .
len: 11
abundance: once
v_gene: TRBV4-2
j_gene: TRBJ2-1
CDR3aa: CAVRWDNEQFF
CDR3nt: TGTGCCGTTCGATGGGACAATGAGCAGTTCTTC

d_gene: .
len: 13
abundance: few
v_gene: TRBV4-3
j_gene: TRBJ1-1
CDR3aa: CASSTFENTEAFF
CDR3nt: TGCGCCAGCAGTACCTTTGAGAACACTGAAGCTTTCTTT

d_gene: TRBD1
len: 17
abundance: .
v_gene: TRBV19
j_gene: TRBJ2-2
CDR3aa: CASSSSGTAANTGELFF
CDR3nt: TGTGCCAGTAGTAGTTCGGGGACAGCCGCGAACACCGGGGAGCTGTTTTTT

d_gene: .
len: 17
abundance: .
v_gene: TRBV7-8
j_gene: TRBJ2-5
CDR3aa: CASSSIPTRSAQETQYF
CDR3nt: TGTGCCAGCAGCTCAATCCCCACTAGATCGGCTCAAGAGACCCAGTACTTC

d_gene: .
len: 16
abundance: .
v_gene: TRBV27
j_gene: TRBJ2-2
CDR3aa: CASSLRGASNTGELFF
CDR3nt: TGTGCCAGCAGTTTACGTGGGGCGTCGAACACCGGGGAGCTGTTTTTT

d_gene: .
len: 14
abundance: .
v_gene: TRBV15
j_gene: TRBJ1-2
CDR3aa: CATTAGAGEYGYTF
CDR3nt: TGTGCCACCACGGCAGGGGCTGGGGAGTATGGCTACACCTTC